The entry below describes one TCR beta chain. This record comes from a study of technical replicates of blood from a handful of donors. CDR1 is SGDLS and CDR2 is YYNGEE in the germline V gene. The CDR3 has 15 amino acids. V gave up 3 bases and J gave up 6 bases, with 16 bases separating them. Here immunoSEQ multiplex PCR was the method, and the copy in TCRdb shows in-frame clones only, minus some. Among around 80,000 clones, about 92% were seen once, and the ten largest hold 0.24%. The V call is TRBV9, the J call TRBJ1-5, with D perhaps TRBD1 (6 bases). The receptor was derived from a human donor in good health. Sequenced: T cells isolated from PBMCs. CDR3 sequence reads: CASSEGGAVFQPQHF. The CDR3 bases are TGTGCCAGCAGCGAGGGGGGGGCAGTGTTTCAGCCCCAGCATTTT.